These 11 T cell receptor beta chains were sequenced from one sample in a study of neurological immune-mediated disorders. TCRdb processed the 5' RACE reads anew with MiXCR; each CDR3 protein has one entry. The table includes nearly 60,000 distinct CDR3 sequences, 3% to 3.5% detected once. The sequenced sample was PBMCs. These receptor sequences come from a woman aged 55-75 years with multiple sclerosis.

This clonotype has a count of ten or more. The CDR3 bases are TGTGCCAGCATCAACCCGCGGGACCCAAGCTCCACCGGGGAGCTGTTTTTT. Translation: CASINPRDPSSTGELFF. The rearrangement uses TRBV7-9 and TRBJ2-2; D is possibly TRBD2 (6 bases). Germline V CDR1 and CDR2: SEHNR, FQNEAQ (reference sequence). Deletions cut 7 bases from V and 4 bases from J, with 22 bases between. The CDR3 spans 17 residues.

The sample holds many counts of this clonotype. V gene TRBV7-9 combines with J gene TRBJ1-6, with D possibly TRBD1 on 5 matching bases. V lost 6 bases and J 9 bases, leaving 15 bases between the germline ends. Germline V gives CDR1 SEHNR, CDR2 FQNEAQ (reference sequence). The CDR3 contains 14 residues. The CDR3: CASRSTGDGSPLHF. CDR3 nucleotides: TGTGCCAGCAGATCCACAGGAGATGGTTCACCCCTCCACTTT.

This clonotype has ten or more counts. The V call is TRBV4-1, the J call TRBJ2-1; TRBD2 agrees at 11 bases. Germline assignment: CDR1 MGHRA and CDR2 YSYEKL. The CDR3 contains 18 residues. V trimming: 1 base; J trimming: 1 base; junction bases outside the gene matches: 6. The CDR3 region is CASSQVRVAGGSYNEQFF. CDR3 nucleotide sequence: TGCGCCAGCAGCCAAGTTAGAGTAGCGGGAGGGTCCTACAATGAGCAGTTCTTC.

This clonotype was counted at least ten times. This chain uses TRBV2 with TRBJ1-5; 7 bases match TRBD1. The germline V gene has CDR1 SNHLY and CDR2 FYNNEI. This CDR3 comprises 16 residues. Trimming removed 8 bases from V and 0 bases from J; junction bases left unmatched: 10. In DNA form, the CDR3 reads TGTGCCAGCGCTGGGACAGTTCTTAATAGCAATCAGCCCCAGCATTTT. Translation: CASAGTVLNSNQPQHF.

There are many counts of this clonotype. The chain joins TRBV5-1 to TRBJ2-7; D gene ambiguous. This CDR3 contains 13 residues. V was pared by 0 bases and J by 4 bases, with 8 bases between. Germline V gene data show CDR1 as SGHRS and CDR2 as YFSETQ. The CDR3 DNA reads as TGCGCCAGCAGCTTGGCGCCCGGATACGAGCAGTACTTC. It encodes CASSLAPGYEQYF.

This clonotype has a count of ten or more. The chain couples TRBV5-1 to TRBJ1-2; D is undetermined. V was trimmed by 0 bases and J by 7 bases, leaving 13 bases between them. Germline CDR1 reads SGHRS; CDR2 reads YFSETQ. The CDR3 extends over 14 amino acids. The CDR3 coding sequence is TGCGCCAGCAGCTTGGAGGTGCCGGAGGGTGGCTACACCTTC. Translation gives CASSLEVPEGGYTF.

Many counts were recorded for this clonotype. V and J are TRBV5-5 and TRBJ2-2; TRBD1 is a possible D gene (6 bases). The V end lost 1 base, the J end lost 6 bases, and 10 bases lay between the germline ends. In germline, CDR1 is SGHKS, CDR2 YYEKEE (reference sequence). This CDR3 is built from 14 residues. CDR3 nucleotides: TGTGCCAGCAGCTTGCAGACAGGCTCCGGGGAGCTGTTTTTT. It translates to CASSLQTGSGELFF.

This clonotype was observed many times. The gene calls are TRBV24-1 and TRBJ2-7, with a possible D match to TRBD1 (6 bases). CDR3 length equals 14 residues. V gave up 4 bases and J gave up 7 bases, with 16 bases separating them. The germline CDR1 and CDR2 sequences are KGHDR and SFDVKD. This CDR3 reads CATSDNRVADEQYF. Written as DNA, the CDR3 is TGTGCCACCAGTGACAACAGGGTCGCGGATGAGCAGTACTTC.

Many counts were recorded for this clonotype. The genes are TRBV4-1 and TRBJ1-1; TRBD1 is a possible D gene (6 bases). CDR1 MGHRA and CDR2 YSYEKL come from the germline V gene. Trimming cost V 1 base and J 1 base, with 13 bases left between them. This CDR3 spans 16 amino acids. DNA of the CDR3: TGCGCCAGCAGCCAAGTGCCGGGACATACGAACACTGAAGCTTTCTTT. It specifies CASSQVPGHTNTEAFF.

This clonotype was observed many times. This sequence joins TRBV7-3 and TRBJ2-1; 7 positions match TRBD1. After removal of 5 bases from V and 10 bases from J, the junction contained 8 bases not matched to a gene. The CDR3 extends over 13 amino acids. Per germline, CDR1 SGHTA and CDR2 FQGTGA. The CDR3 loop reads CASSVTGDEEQFF. The CDR3 DNA follows: TGTGCCAGCAGCGTTACAGGGGACGAGGAGCAGTTCTTC.

In its sample, this clonotype was seen many times. This rearrangement joins TRBV4-2 to TRBJ2-7; 7 bases align to TRBD2. Trimming cost V 1 base and J 0 bases; bases outside gene matches: 0. Germline V gene data show CDR1 as LGHNA and CDR2 as YNFKEQ. The CDR3 covers 14 residues. In DNA form, the CDR3 reads TGTGCCAGCAGCCAAGGGGACTACTCCTACGAGCAGTACTTC. Protein sequence: CASSQGDYSYEQYF.